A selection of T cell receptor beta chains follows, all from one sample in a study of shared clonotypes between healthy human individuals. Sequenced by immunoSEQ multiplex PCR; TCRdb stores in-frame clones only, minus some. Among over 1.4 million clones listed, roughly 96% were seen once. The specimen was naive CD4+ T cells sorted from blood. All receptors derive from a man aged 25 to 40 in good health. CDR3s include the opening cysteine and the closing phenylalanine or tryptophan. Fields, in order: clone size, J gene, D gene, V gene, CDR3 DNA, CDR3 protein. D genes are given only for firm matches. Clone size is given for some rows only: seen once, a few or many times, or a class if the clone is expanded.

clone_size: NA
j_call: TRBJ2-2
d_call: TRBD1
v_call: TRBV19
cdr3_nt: TGTGCCAGTAGTATAGGGACAGGGGCGAACACCGGGGAGCTGTTTTTT
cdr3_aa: CASSIGTGANTGELFF

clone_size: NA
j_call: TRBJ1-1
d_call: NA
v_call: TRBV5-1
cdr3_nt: TGCGCCAGCAGCTTGAATCCGCCGAGGAACACTGAAGCTTTCTTT
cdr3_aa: CASSLNPPRNTEAFF

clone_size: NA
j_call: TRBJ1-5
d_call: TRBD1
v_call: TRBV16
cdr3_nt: TGTGCCAGCAGGGAGACAGGGTCGCAGCCCCAGCATTTT
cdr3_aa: CASRETGSQPQHF

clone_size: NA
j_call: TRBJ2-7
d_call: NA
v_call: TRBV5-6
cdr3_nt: TGTGCCAGCAGCCCTCTAGATCCCTACGAGCAGTACTTC
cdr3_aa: CASSPLDPYEQYF

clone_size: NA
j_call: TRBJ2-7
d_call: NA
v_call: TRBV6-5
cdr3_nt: TGTGCCACCAGGGAGGTAGCGACCTACGAGCAGTACTTC
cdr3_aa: CATREVATYEQYF

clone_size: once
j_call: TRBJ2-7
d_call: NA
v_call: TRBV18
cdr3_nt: TGTGCCAGCTCACCGGGTCCAGGTATGACCTCCTACGAGCAGTACTTC
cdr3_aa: CASSPGPGMTSYEQYF

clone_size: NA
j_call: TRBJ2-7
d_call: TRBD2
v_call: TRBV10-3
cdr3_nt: TGTGCCACCGAAAAGGGGACTACAAGCTACGAGCAGTACTTC
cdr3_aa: CATEKGTTSYEQYF

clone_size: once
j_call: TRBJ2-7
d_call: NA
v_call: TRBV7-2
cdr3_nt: TGTGCCAGCAGCTTAACTCGATTCTACGAGCAGTACTTC
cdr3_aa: CASSLTRFYEQYF

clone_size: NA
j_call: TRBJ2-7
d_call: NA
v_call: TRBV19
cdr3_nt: TGTGCCAGTAGTATAGTGGGCGGGATTGGGCAGTACTACTACGAGCAGTACTTC
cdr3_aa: CASSIVGGIGQYYYEQYF

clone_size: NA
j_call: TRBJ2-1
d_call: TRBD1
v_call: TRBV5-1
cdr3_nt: TGCGCCAGCAGCTTTCGACAGGGCAATGAGCAGTTCTTC
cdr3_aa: CASSFRQGNEQFF

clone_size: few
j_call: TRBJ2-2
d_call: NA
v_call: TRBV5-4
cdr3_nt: TGTGCCAGCAGCTTCGGAGAGAACACCGGGGAGCTGTTTTTT
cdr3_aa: CASSFGENTGELFF

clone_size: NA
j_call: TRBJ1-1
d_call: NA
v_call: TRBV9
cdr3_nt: TGTGCCAGCAGCGTAGACCCGAAGAACACTGAAGCTTTCTTT
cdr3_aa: CASSVDPKNTEAFF

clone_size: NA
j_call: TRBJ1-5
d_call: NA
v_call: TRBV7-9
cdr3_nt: TGTGCCAGCAGCGAGGGGGAGGTGGGTCAGCCCCAGCATTTT
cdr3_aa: CASSEGEVGQPQHF

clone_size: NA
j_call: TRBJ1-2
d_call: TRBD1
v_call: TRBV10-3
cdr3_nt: TGTGCCATCACCCGGGACAGGGACTATGGCTACACCTTC
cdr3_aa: CAITRDRDYGYTF

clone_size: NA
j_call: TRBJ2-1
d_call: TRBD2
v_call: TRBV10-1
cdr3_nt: TGCGCCAGCAGTGAATGGCCGGGACTAGCGAGGAATGAGCAGTTCTTC
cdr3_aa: CASSEWPGLARNEQFF

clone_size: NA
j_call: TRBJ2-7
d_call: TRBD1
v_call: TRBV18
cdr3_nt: TGTGCCAGCTCACCGGGGACAGGGGGCGCGGACGAGCAGTACTTC
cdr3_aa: CASSPGTGGADEQYF

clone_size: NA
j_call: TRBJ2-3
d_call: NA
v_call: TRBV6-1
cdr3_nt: TGTGCCAGCAGGGGACCTACCTGGGTGGATACGCAGTATTTT
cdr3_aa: CASRGPTWVDTQYF

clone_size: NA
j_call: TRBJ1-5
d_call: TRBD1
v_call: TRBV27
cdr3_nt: TGTGCCAGCAGTCCATGGGACAGGGCACATCAGCCCCAGCATTTT
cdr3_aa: CASSPWDRAHQPQHF

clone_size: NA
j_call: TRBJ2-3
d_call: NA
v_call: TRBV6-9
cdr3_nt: TGTGCCAGCAGTTATAGGGTGGGCCGGGGGGCAGGCACAGATACGCAGTATTTT
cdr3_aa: CASSYRVGRGAGTDTQYF

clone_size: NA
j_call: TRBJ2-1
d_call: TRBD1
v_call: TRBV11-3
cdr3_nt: TGTGCCAGCAGCCCGACAGGGGACTACAATGAGCAGTTCTTC
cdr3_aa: CASSPTGDYNEQFF

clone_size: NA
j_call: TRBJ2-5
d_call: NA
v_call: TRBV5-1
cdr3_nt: TGCGCCAGCAGGGAGTCCGACACCCAAGAGACCCAGTACTTC
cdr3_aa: CASRESDTQETQYF

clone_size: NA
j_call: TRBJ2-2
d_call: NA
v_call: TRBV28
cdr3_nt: TGTGCCAGCAGACGACTAGACACCGGGGAGCTGTTTTTT
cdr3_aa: CASRRLDTGELFF

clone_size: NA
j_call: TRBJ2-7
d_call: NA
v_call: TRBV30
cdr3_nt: TGTGCCTGGAGAAGGCCGGGACTTCCCTACGAGCAGTACTTC
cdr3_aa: CAWRRPGLPYEQYF

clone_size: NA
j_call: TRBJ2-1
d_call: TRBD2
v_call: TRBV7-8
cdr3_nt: TGTGCCAGCAGCTACCCCGTGGGAGCGAGCGGGATCCATGAGCAGTTCTTC
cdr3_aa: CASSYPVGASGIHEQFF

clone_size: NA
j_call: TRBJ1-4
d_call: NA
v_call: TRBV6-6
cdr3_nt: TGTGCCAGCACCCCGGACAGAAATGAAAAACTGTTTTTT
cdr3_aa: CASTPDRNEKLFF

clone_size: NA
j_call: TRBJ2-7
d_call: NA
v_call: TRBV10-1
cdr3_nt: TGCGCCAGCAGTGCCGGCTTCTCCTACGAGCAGTACTTC
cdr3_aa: CASSAGFSYEQYF

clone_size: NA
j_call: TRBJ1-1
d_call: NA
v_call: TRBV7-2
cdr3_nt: TGTGCCAGCAGCTTTCGGGGTGGAATCACTGAAGCTTTCTTT
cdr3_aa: CASSFRGGITEAFF

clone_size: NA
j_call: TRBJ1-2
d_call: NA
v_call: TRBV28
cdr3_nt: TGTGCCAGCAGTTTTCTTAAGGCCGGGGGGTATGGCTACACCTTC
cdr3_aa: CASSFLKAGGYGYTF

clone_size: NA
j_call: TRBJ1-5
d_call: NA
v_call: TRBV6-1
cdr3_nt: TGTGCCAGCAGTGTAGCCACCGTGGCCCAGCATTTT
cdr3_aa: CASSVATVAQHF

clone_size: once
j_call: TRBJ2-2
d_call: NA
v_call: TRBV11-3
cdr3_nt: TGTGCCAGCAGCTTATCCCGACACGAGACGGGAGTGATCGGGGAGCTGTTTTTT
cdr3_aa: CASSLSRHETGVIGELFF

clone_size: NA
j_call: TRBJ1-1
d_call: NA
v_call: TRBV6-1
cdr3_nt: TGTGCCAGCACGGACATTGTGAACACTGAAGCTTTCTTT
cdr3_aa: CASTDIVNTEAFF

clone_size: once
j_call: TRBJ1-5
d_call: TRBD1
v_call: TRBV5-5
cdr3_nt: TGTGCCAGAAGCTTGGGACAGAACAATCAGCCCCAGCATTTT
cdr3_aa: CARSLGQNNQPQHF

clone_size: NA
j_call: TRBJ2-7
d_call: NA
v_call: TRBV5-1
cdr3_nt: TGCGCCAGCAGCTTCGGTGACAGAAGCTACGAGCAGTACTTC
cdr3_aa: CASSFGDRSYEQYF

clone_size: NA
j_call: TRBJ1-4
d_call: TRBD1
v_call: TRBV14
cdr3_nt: TGTGCCAGCAGCCAAGATTTTGGACAGGGTAATGAAAAACTGTTTTTT
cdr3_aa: CASSQDFGQGNEKLFF

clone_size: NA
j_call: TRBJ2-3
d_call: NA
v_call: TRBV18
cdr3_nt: TGTGCCAGCTCACCACTTGGGACCGCCCCTCTGGGGGATTTT
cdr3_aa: CASSPLGTAPLGDF

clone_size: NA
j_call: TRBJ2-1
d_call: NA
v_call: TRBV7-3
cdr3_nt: TGTGCCAGCAGCCCACCTTTGGGTGAGCAGTTCTTC
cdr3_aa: CASSPPLGEQFF

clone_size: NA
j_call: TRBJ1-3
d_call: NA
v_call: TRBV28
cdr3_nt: TGTGCCAGCCTAGACGCGGGATGGGTAGGCGGAAACACCATATATTTT
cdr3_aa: CASLDAGWVGGNTIYF

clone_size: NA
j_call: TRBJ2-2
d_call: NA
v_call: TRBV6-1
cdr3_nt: TGTGCCAGCAGGGACCAACCGAACACCGGGGAGCTGTTTTTT
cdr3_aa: CASRDQPNTGELFF

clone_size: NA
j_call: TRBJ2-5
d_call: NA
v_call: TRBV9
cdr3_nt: TGTGCCAGCAGCGTAGGAGTCCTCCAAGAGACCCAGTACTTC
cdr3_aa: CASSVGVLQETQYF

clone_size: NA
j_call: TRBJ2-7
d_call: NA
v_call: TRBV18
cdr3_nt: TGTGCCAGCTCTCGGGGGCACTACGAGCAGTACTTC
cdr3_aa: CASSRGHYEQYF

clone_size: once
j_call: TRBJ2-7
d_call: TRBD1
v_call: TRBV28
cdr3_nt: TGTGCCAGCAGTTTAAGCCATGGCCAGGGGGCGAACGAGCAGTACTTC
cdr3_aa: CASSLSHGQGANEQYF

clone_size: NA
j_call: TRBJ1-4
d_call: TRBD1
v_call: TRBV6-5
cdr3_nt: TGTGCCAGCCGAGGGGGCAGGGGTCATGAAAAACTGTTTTTT
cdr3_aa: CASRGGRGHEKLFF

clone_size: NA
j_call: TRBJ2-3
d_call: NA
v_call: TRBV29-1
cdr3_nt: TGCAGCGGCGGGGTCTTTCGGCAGGATACGCAGTATTTT
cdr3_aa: CSGGVFRQDTQYF